This T cell receptor beta chain was sequenced in a study of early T cells in non-severe SARS-CoV-2 infection. CDR1 is DFQATT and CDR2 is SNEGSKA in the germline V gene (reference sequence). V shed 7 bases, J shed 1 base, and the junction held 8 bases outside the gene matches. This CDR3 spans 15 amino acids. General study findings and limits: Anti-spike CD8 responses were favored in VDJdb matching, and private and CD4 specificities were missed.

Unique molecular identifiers were added to individual cDNA molecules. MiXCR, run by TCRdb on the 5' RACE reads, gives a single entry per CDR3 protein. The table lists under 60,000 distinct CDR3 sequences, around 8% of them singletons. About this clonotype: Its target is not known.

Sequenced material: whole blood. The V call is TRBV20-1, the J call TRBJ2-5; 11 bases fit TRBD2. This receptor was obtained from an adult who was a healthcare worker with PCR-confirmed SARS-CoV-2 infection or an uninfected control (not recorded which). The CDR3 bases are TGCAGTGTCCAAGGACTAGCGGGCAGCCAAGAGACCCAGTACTTC. Amino acid sequence: CSVQGLAGSQETQYF.